The clone carrying this TCR beta chain was found a few times. V lost 2 bases, J lost 8 bases, and 11 bases stayed unmatched. CDR3 length: 15 residues. Germline V CDR1 and CDR2: ENHRY, SYGVKD. This sample was taken from a study of blood T cell repertoires in COVID-19. Some clones are missing from TCRdb's copy, which holds only in-frame ones; the method was immunoSEQ multiplex PCR. The sample lists about 76,000 clones, roughly 70% seen once, with approximately 21% in the top ten. Sample: peripheral blood. This TCR derives from an older man with acute or convalescent COVID-19. V usage is TRBV10-3 and J usage is TRBJ1-2; 7 nucleotides line up with TRBD1. The DNA of the CDR3 is TGTGCCATCAGTGAGCCGGGACAGTCTCATCGCGGCTACACCTTC. Residues: CAISEPGQSHRGYTF.